The clone carrying this T cell receptor (beta chain) was recorded only once. Its target is not known. J lost 0 bases, V lost 6 bases, and 7 bases had no gene match. Germline CDR1 reads MRHNA; CDR2 reads SNTAGT. There are 16 residues in the CDR3. Clones were read by immunoSEQ multiplex PCR, and TCRdb kept only the in-frame ones, dropping some. This table holds about 37,000 clones, 70% to 90% found once. These data are taken from a study of T cell responses to AZD1222 COVID-19 vaccine. Study-wide points: Vaccine-related CD4 TCRs covered spike, predominating at 160-218 and 743-854.

Source: peripheral blood, taken 28 days after the second AZD1222 dose. The sequence was obtained from an adult who received the AZD1222 COVID-19 vaccine. This rearrangement joins TRBV6-4 to TRBJ1-4; 7 positions match TRBD1. The CDR3 region has the DNA TGTGCCAGCAGAACAGGGGCCCCTTCAACTAATGAAAAACTGTTTTTT. Amino acids: CASRTGAPSTNEKLFF.